This T cell receptor (beta chain) originates from a study of CD8 T cells in Susac syndrome. The study's findings and limits: Regarding the TCR sequencing and HLA analysis, the study admitted that a relatively small number of individuals were involved.

For this clonotype: The antigen is not known.

This CDR3 contains 11 residues. CDR1 and CDR2 from the germline V gene are SQVTM and ANQGSEA. The ends were cut back, 4 bases at V and 8 bases at J, with 11 bases in the middle. When the RNA was reverse transcribed, random hexamers were used with an input of roughly 0.5 to 1 ug. Multiplex immunoSEQ PCR targeted 54 Vbeta and 13 Jbeta TCR beta segments. TCRdb itself ran the immunoSEQ multiplex PCR reads through MiXCR, one entry per CDR3 protein. Of some 130,000 distinct CDR3 sequences in the sample, roughly 96% were seen once. Sequencing of TCR beta was carried out in blood CD8+ and CD4+ T cells. Negative isolation yielded CD4+ and CD8+ T cells, and FACS enriched TEMRA cells.

The chain combines TRBV29-1 with TRBJ1-2; no clear D. This clonotype was obtained from a human donor in good health. The sample consisted of CD4+ T cells from PBMCs. The CDR3 is CSVVWGSGYTF. In DNA, the CDR3 is TGCAGCGTTGTCTGGGGTTCGGGCTACACCTTC. The complete variable domain, with remaining parts taken from reference TRBV29-1 and TRBJ1-2, reads SAVISQKPSRDICQRGTSLTIQCQVDSQVTMMFWYRQQPGQSLTLIATANQGSEATYESGFVIDKFPISRPNLTFSTLTVSNMSPEDSSIYLCSVVWGSGYTFGSGTRLTVV.